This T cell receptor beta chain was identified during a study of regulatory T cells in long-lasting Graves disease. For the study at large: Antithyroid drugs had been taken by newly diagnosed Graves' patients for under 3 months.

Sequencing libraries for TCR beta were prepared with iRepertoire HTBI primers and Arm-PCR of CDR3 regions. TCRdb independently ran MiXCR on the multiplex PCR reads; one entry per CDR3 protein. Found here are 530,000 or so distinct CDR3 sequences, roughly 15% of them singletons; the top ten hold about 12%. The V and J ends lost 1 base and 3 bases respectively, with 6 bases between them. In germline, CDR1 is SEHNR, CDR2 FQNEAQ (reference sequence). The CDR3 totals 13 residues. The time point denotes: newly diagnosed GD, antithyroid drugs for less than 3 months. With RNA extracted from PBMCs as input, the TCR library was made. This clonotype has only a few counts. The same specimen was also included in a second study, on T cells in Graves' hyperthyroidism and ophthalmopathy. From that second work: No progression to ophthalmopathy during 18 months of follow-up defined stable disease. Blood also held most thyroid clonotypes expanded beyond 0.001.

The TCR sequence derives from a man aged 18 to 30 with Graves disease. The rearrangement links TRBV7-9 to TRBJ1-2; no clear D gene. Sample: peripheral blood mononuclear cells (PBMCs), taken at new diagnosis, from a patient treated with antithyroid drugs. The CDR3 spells CASSLVIDYGYTF. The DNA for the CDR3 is TGTGCCAGCAGCTTAGTCATAGACTATGGCTACACCTTC.